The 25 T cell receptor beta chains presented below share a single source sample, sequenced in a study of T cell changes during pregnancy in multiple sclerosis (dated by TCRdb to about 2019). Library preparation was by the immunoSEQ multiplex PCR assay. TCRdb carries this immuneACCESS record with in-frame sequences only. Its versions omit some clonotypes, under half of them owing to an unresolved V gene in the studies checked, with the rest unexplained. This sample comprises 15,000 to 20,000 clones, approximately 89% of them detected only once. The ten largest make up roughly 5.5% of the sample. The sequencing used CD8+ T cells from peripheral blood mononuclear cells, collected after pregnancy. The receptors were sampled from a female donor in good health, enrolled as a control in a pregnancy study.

The CDR3 region has the DNA TGCGCCAGCAGCCAAGGGTTAACGGTCTACGAGCAGTACTTC. It codes for CASSQGLTVYEQYF. This chain connects TRBV4-3 to TRBJ2-7; no firm D call. Germline CDR1 is LGHNA and CDR2 is YSLEER. The CDR3 sequence is 14 residues long. V was clipped by 1 base and J by 3 bases, with 10 bases between them.

This CDR3 is CASSQGQGAGNTIYF. The CDR3 DNA is TGCGCCAGCAGCCAAGGACAGGGGGCTGGAAACACCATATATTTT. This chain links TRBV4-3 with TRBJ1-3, with 9 bases aligning to TRBD1. The CDR3 sequence is 15 residues long. The V segment lost 1 base and the J segment 2 bases; nucleotides outside the gene matches: 0. Germline lookup yields CDR1 LGHNA and CDR2 YSLEER.

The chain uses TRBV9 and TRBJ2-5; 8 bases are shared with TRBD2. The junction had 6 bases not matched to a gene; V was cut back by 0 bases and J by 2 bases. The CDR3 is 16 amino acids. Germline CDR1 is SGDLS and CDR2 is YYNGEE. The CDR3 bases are TGTGCCAGCAGCGTAGGGGAGCGGGGGCGGCAAGAGACCCAGTACTTC. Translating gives CASSVGERGRQETQYF.

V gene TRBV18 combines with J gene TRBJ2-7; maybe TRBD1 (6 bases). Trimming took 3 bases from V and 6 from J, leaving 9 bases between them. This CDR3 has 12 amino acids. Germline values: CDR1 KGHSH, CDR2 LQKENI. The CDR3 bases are TGTGCCAGCTCACCCGGGACATTCGAGCAGTACTTC. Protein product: CASSPGTFEQYF.

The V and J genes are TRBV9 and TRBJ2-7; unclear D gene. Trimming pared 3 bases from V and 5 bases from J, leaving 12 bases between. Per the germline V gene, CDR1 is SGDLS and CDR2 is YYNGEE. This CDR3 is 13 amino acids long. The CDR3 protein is CASSAALRDEQYF. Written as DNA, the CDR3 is TGTGCCAGCAGCGCTGCCCTCCGGGACGAGCAGTACTTC.

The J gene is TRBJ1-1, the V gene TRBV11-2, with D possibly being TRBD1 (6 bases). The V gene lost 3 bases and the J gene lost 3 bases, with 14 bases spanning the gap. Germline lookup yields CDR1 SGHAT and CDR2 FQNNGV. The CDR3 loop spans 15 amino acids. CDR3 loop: CASSFTDRKHTEAFF. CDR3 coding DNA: TGTGCCAGCAGCTTTACGGACAGAAAACACACTGAAGCTTTCTTT.

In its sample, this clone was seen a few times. CDR3 bases: TGTGCAACCGGTCGGGGGGACTCCTACGAGCAGTACTTC. Translated, it gives CATGRGDSYEQYF. V usage is TRBV7-6 and J usage is TRBJ2-7; 7 nucleotides match TRBD2. CDR1 and CDR2 (germline): SGHVS, FNYEAQ. The CDR3 is made up of 13 amino acids.

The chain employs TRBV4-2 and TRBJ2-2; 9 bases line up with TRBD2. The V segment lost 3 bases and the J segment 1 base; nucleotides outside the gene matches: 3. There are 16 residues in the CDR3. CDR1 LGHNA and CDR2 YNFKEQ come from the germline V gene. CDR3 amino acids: CASSQRLAVNTGELFF. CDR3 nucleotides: TGTGCCAGCAGCCAGCGACTAGCGGTGAACACCGGGGAGCTGTTTTTT.

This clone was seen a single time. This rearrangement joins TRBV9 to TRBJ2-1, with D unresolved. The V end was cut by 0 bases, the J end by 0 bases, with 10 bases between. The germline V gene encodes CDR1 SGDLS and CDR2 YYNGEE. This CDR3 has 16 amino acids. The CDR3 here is CASSVESQSSYNEQFF. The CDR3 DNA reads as TGTGCCAGCAGCGTAGAATCACAGAGCTCCTACAATGAGCAGTTCTTC.

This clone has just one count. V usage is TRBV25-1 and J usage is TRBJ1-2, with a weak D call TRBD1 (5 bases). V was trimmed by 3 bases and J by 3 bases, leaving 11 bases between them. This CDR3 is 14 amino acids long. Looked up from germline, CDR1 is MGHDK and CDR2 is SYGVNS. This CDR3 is CASSDGGEDYGYTF. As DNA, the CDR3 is TGTGCCAGCAGTGACGGGGGGGAGGACTATGGCTACACCTTC.

CDR3 DNA: TGTGCCAGCAGCCCTGGGACAGGGGGCGGTTACGAGCAGTACTTC. Amino acids: CASSPGTGGGYEQYF. The rearrangement links TRBV27 to TRBJ2-7; 12 bases are a match to TRBD1. CDR3 size: 15 residues. From germline, CDR1 is MNHEY and CDR2 SMNVEV (reference sequence). The V and J ends lost 6 bases and 4 bases, in that order; junction bases with no gene match: 7.

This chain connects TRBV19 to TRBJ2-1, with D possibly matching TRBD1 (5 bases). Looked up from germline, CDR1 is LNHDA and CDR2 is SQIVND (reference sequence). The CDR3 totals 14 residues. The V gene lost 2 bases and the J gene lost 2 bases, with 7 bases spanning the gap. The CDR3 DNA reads TGTGCCAGTAGTATAAGGGGTACCTACAATGAGCAGTTCTTC. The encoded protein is CASSIRGTYNEQFF.

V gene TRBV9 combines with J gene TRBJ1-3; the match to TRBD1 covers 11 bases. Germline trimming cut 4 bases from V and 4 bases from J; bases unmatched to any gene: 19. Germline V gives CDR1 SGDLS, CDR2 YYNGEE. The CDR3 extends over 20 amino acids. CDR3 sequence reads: CASSPRRGGQGDEEGNTIYF. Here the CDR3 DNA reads TGTGCCAGCAGCCCCCGTAGGGGGGGACAGGGGGATGAAGAAGGAAACACCATATATTTT.

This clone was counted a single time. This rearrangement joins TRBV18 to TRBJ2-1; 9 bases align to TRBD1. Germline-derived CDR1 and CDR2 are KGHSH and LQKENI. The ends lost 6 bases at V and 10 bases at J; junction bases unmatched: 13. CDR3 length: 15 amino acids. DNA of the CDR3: TGTGCCAGCTCTCCCGGACAGGGGAGAGGGTACGAGCAGTTCTTC. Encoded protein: CASSPGQGRGYEQFF.

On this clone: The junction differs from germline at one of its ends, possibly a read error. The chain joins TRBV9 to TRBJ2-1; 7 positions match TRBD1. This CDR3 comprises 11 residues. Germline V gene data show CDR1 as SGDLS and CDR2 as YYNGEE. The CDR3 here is CASSEPGQQIF. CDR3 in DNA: TGTGCCAGCAGTGAACCGGGACAGCAGATCTTC.

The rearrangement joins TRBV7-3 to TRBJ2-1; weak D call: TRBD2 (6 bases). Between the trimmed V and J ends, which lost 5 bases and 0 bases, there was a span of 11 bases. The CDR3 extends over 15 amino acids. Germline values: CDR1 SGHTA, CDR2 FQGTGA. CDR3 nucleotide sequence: TGTGCCAGCAGCCCCCAGGGAGGCTCCTACAATGAGCAGTTCTTC. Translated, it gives CASSPQGGSYNEQFF.

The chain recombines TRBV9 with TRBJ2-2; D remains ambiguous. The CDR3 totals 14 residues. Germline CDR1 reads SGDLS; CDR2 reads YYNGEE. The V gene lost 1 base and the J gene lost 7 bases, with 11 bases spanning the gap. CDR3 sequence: CASSVFSGNGELFF. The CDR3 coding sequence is TGTGCCAGCAGCGTATTTTCGGGTAACGGGGAGCTGTTTTTT.

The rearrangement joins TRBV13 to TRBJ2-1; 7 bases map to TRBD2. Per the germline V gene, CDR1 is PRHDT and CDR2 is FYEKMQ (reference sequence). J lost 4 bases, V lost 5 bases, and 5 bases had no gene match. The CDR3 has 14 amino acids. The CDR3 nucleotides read TGTGCCAGCAGCGAGATGGGAGGGTACAATGAGCAGTTCTTC. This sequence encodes CASSEMGGYNEQFF. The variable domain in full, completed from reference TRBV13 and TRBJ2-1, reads AAGVIQSPRHLIKEKRETATLKCYPIPRHDTVYWYQQGPGQDPQFLISFYEKMQSDKGSIPDRFSAQQFSDYHSELNMSSLELGDSALYFCASSEMGGYNEQFFGPGTRLTVL.

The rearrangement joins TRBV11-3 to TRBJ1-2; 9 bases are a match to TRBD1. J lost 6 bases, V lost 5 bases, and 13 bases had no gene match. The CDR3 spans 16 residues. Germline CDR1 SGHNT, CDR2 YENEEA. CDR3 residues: CASSILQGAADDGYTF. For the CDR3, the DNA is TGTGCCAGCAGCATATTACAGGGGGCTGCTGACGATGGCTACACCTTC.

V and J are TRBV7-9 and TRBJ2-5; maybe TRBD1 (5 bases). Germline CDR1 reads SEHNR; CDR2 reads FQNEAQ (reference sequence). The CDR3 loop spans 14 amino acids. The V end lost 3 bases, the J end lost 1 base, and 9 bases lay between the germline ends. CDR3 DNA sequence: TGTGCCAGCAGCTTGGACACTCTCCAAGAGACCCAGTACTTC. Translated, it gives CASSLDTLQETQYF.

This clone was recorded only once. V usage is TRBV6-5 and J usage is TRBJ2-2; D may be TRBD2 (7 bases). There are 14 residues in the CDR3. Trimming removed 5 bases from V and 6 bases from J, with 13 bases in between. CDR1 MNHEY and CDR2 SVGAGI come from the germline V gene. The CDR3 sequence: CASSPSGGAGELFF. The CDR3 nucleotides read TGTGCCAGCAGTCCCTCGGGGGGCGCCGGGGAGCTGTTTTTT.

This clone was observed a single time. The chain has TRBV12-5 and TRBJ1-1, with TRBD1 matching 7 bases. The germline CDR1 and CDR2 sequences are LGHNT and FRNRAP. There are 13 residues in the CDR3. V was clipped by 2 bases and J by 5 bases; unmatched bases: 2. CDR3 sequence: CASGLTGVTEAFF. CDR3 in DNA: TGTGCTAGTGGTTTGACAGGGGTTACTGAAGCTTTCTTT.

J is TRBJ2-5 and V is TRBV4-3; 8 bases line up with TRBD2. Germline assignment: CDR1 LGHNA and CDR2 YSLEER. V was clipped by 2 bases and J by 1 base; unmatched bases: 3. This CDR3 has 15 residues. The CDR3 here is CASSQQRGLQETQYF. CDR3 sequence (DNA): TGCGCCAGCAGCCAACAGCGGGGGCTCCAAGAGACCCAGTACTTC.

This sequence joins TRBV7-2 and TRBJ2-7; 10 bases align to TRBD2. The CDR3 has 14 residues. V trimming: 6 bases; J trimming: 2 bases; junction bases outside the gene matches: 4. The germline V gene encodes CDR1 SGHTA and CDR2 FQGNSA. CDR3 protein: CASRHSGGPYEQYF. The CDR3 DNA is TGTGCCAGCAGGCATAGCGGGGGGCCCTACGAGCAGTACTTC. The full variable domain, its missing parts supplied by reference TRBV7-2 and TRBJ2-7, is GAGVSQSPSNKVTEKGKDVELRCDPISGHTALYWYRQSLGQGLEFLIYFQGNSAPDKSGLPSDRFSAERTGGSVSTLTIQRTQQEDSAVYLCASRHSGGPYEQYFGPGTRLTVT.

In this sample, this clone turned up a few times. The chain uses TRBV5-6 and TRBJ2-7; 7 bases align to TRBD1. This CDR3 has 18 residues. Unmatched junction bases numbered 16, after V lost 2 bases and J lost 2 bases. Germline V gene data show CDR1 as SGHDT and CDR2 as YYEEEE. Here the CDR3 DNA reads TGTGCCAGCAGCTTTAGTACGAGCTGGGGACAGCTACCCTACGAGCAGTACTTC. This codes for CASSFSTSWGQLPYEQYF.